The entry below gives a single T cell receptor (beta chain) sequence along with its context. What it binds is unknown. The record originates from a study of T cell repertoires and HLA-DP antigens. Turning to the study itself: Average DNA input: around 230 ng for CD137+CD4+ sorts, approximately 1,100 ng pre-culture. Regarding the study as a whole: Responder cells were total CD4+ cells with a HeLa antigen-presenting system.

CDR3 length: 14 residues. Deletions cut 7 bases from V and 1 base from J, with 13 bases between. Germline lookup yields CDR1 MNHNS and CDR2 SASEGT. For pre-culture CD4+ samples, the target was 200,000 to 250,000 T cell genomes. Here immunoSEQ multiplex PCR was the method, and the copy in TCRdb shows in-frame clones only, minus some. The top ten clones hold more than 0.25% of a sample with around 110,000 clones, approximately 92% of them seen once. The sequence came from a woman aged 18-29 years in good health and CMV-seronegative. The specimen was CD4+ T cells from PBMCs. The rearrangement joins TRBV6-1 to TRBJ1-1; D is undetermined. The CDR3 here is CASTRGPPNTEAFF. The DNA of the CDR3 is TGTGCCAGCACGCGAGGCCCACCGAACACTGAAGCTTTCTTT.